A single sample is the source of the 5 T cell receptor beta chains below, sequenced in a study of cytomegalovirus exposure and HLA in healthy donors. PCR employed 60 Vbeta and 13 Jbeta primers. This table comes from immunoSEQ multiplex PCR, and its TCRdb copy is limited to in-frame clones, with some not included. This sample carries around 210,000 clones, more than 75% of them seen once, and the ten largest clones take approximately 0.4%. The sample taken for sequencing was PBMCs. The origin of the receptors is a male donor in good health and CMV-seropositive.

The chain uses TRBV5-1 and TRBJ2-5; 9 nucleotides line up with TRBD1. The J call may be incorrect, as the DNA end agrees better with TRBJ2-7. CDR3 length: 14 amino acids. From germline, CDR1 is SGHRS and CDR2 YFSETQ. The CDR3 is CASTGGTGYDEQYF. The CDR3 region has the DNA TGCGCCAGCACTGGTGGGACAGGGTACGACGAGCAGTACTTC.

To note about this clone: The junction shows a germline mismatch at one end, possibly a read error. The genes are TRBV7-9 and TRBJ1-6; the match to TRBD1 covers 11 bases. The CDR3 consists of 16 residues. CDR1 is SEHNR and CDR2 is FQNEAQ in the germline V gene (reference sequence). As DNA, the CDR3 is TGTTCCAGCAGCTCTGACCGGGACAGGGGGAGGTCACCCCTCCACTTT. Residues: CSSSSDRDRGRSPLHF.

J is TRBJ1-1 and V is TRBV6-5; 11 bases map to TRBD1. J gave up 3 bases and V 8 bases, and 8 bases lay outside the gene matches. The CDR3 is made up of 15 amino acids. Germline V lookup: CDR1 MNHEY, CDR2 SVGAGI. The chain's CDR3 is CASLGQGAGDTEAFF. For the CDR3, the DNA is TGTGCCAGCCTAGGACAGGGGGCAGGGGACACTGAAGCTTTCTTT.

The CDR3 protein is CASSRYRDSSYEQYF. CDR3 sequence (DNA): TGTGCCAGTAGCCGTTACCGGGACAGTTCCTACGAGCAGTACTTC. The V and J genes are TRBV19 and TRBJ2-5, with 7 bases aligning to TRBD1. The DNA end favors TRBJ2-7, so the J call may be wrong. The CDR3 contains 15 residues. The germline V gene encodes CDR1 LNHDA and CDR2 SQIVND (reference sequence).

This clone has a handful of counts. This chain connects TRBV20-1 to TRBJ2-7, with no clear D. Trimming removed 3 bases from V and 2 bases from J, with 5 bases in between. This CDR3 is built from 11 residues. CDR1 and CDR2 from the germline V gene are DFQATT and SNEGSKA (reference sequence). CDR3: CSARSAYEQYF. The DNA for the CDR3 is TGCAGTGCTAGGTCCGCCTACGAGCAGTACTTC.